This T cell receptor beta chain derives from a study of spatial heterogeneity in lung cancer. On the study more broadly: The study consistently detected more beta-chain than alpha-chain sequences. TCR transcript abundance in tumor regions was strongly correlated with the T cell module score obtained from matched bulk RNA-seq.

Germline values: CDR1 SGHNT, CDR2 YYREEE (reference sequence). Trimming removed 5 bases from V and 5 bases from J; junction bases left unmatched: 6. This CDR3 contains 13 residues. Notes on the study in general: The number of expanded tumor alpha and beta chains correlated with mutation number.

MiXCR, run by TCRdb on the 5' RACE reads, gives a single entry per CDR3 protein. Seen here are thousands of distinct CDR3 sequences, less than 8.5% observed once, and the top ten hold roughly 14%. Worth noting for this clonotype: As yet, its antigen is unknown. Since a much larger clone is just one base distant, this may be a read error.

Described time point: sample taken at primary tumor resection. The cohort: over 70 early-stage, untreated non-small cell lung cancer patients. Whole RNA was taken from tumor, nontumor lung or frozen PBMC; it was then sequenced unsorted. The specimen was lung tumor tissue, collected at surgery. This clonotype was obtained from a male donor with early-stage non-small cell lung cancer. The chain carries TRBV5-4 and TRBJ2-5; TRBD2 aligns across 7 bases. The CDR3 nucleotides are TGTGCCAGCAGTCCTGGGGGGGTGGAGACCCAGTACTTC. Translating gives CASSPGGVETQYF. The full variable domain, with the rest looked up from reference TRBV5-4 and TRBJ2-5, is ETGVTQSPTHLIKTRGQQVTLRCSSQSGHNTVSWYQQALGQGPQFIFQYYREEENGRGNFPPRFSGLQFPNYSSELNVNALELDDSALYLCASSPGGVETQYFGPGTRLLVL.